One sample yielded the 5 T cell receptor beta chains listed below, sequenced in a study of T cells in Graves' hyperthyroidism and ophthalmopathy. Researchers amplified the TCR beta CDR3 regions from RNA transcripts. TCR CDR3 underwent first-round RT-PCR with the HTBI primer set. TCRdb recomputed calls from the multiplex PCR reads with MiXCR, one row per CDR3 protein. This sample has about 620,000 distinct CDR3 sequences, with 16% found just once. The sequencing input was blood. The receptors were gathered from a woman between 25 and 40 years old with Graves' hyperthyroidism.

This clonotype was counted a few times. The chain has TRBV4-2 and TRBJ2-1, with D possibly being TRBD1 or TRBD2 (6 bases each). Between the trimmed V and J ends, which lost 0 bases and 9 bases, there was a span of 15 bases. The CDR3 is 15 amino acids. Germline values: CDR1 LGHNA, CDR2 YNFKEQ. The chain's CDR3 is CASSQDAFGGGEQFF. The CDR3, as DNA: TGTGCCAGCAGCCAAGATGCATTCGGGGGCGGTGAGCAGTTCTTC.

The chain combines TRBV6-1 with TRBJ2-4; D is unresolved. Germline V lookup: CDR1 MNHNS, CDR2 SASEGT. The V end lost 3 bases, the J end lost 12 bases, and 3 bases lay between the germline ends. The CDR3 runs to 9 residues. The CDR3 region has the DNA TGTGCCAGCAGTGAGAGTCAGTACTTC. Translating it yields CASSESQYF.

This clonotype was recorded a few times. Given a much more abundant clone one base away, this may be a read error. CDR3 DNA: TGTGCCACCAGTGAAGTTTACAATGAGCAGTTCTTC. Amino acids: CATSEVYNEQFF. V usage is TRBV24-1 and J usage is TRBJ2-1; D remains ambiguous. CDR3 length: 12 amino acids. CDR1 and CDR2 (germline): KGHDR, SFDVKD. V was pared by 4 bases and J by 4 bases, with 4 bases between.

This clonotype was counted a few times. This sequence may be a read error, since a much larger clone differs from it by one base. This chain joins TRBV6-1 and TRBJ1-5, with 7 bases lining up with TRBD1. Germline V gene data show CDR1 as MNHNS and CDR2 as SASEGT. This CDR3 has 16 amino acids. The V and J ends lost 1 base and 5 bases, in that order; junction bases with no gene match: 8. The CDR3 DNA is TGTGCCAGCAGTGAAGACACGGGACAGCATCATCAGCCCCAGCATTTT. This codes for CASSEDTGQHHQPQHF.

The sample holds a few counts of this clonotype. CDR3 region: CATSDLLGYEQYF. As DNA, the CDR3 is TGTGCCACCAGTGATTTGCTAGGGTACGAGCAGTACTTC. This chain connects TRBV24-1 to TRBJ2-7; D call uncertain. The CDR3 length is 13 residues. Germline V CDR1 and CDR2: KGHDR, SFDVKD. Trimming left V 0 bases short and J 4 bases short, with 6 bases between.